A single sample is the source of the 5 T cell receptor beta chains below, sequenced in a study of blood T cells in healthy people across ages. It was with a sample-barcoded 5' primer and a J-beta primer mix that a second PCR of about 6 to 12 cycles was run. TCRdb processed the 5' RACE reads anew with MiXCR; each CDR3 protein has one entry. The profile shows 650,000 to 1,000,000 distinct CDR3 sequences, roughly 40% of them singletons. The specimen sequenced was blood. The source is a man younger than 35 in good health.

The V call is TRBV3-1, the J call TRBJ2-6; either TRBD1 or TRBD2 may fit D (5 bases each). The CDR3 runs 18 residues. Germline assignment: CDR1 LGHDT and CDR2 YNNKEL (reference sequence). Between the trimmed V and J ends, which lost 6 bases and 0 bases, there was a span of 18 bases. Here the CDR3 reads CASRYSTGLSSGANVLTF. CDR3 in DNA: TGTGCCAGCAGGTATTCTACAGGACTTAGCTCTGGGGCCAACGTCCTGACTTTC.

The V and J genes are TRBV5-1 and TRBJ1-4; the D gene is possibly TRBD1 (5 bases). The length of the CDR3 is 14 residues. V was cut by 5 bases and J by 0 bases, with 8 bases left in between. Germline V lookup: CDR1 SGHRS, CDR2 YFSETQ. The CDR3 DNA is TGCGCCAGCAGGGGGACGACAACTAATGAAAAACTGTTTTTT. Translating gives CASRGTTTNEKLFF.

This clonotype was detected only a few times. The V gene is TRBV6-1, the J gene TRBJ1-2; a weak D match, TRBD1 (6 bases). The germline V gene encodes CDR1 MNHNS and CDR2 SASEGT. V lost 2 bases and J 6 bases, leaving 16 bases between the germline ends. The CDR3 spans 15 residues. The CDR3 loop reads CASSETWAGVNGYTF. Here the CDR3 DNA reads TGTGCCAGCAGTGAAACTTGGGCAGGGGTGAATGGCTACACCTTC.

At least ten counts were recorded for this clonotype. The chain couples TRBV4-3 to TRBJ2-1; 11 bases match TRBD2. Germline values: CDR1 LGHNA, CDR2 YSLEER. The V gene end was trimmed by 5 bases and the J gene end by 0 bases; junction bases not matched to a gene: 9. The CDR3 covers 18 residues. CDR3 DNA: TGCGCCAGCAGCTCAAGACTAGCGGGGTTTTTCTCCTACAATGAGCAGTTCTTC. This sequence encodes CASSSRLAGFFSYNEQFF.

The genes are TRBV12-3 or TRBV12-4 and TRBJ1-1; 8 bases line up with TRBD1. The V gene end was trimmed by 5 bases and the J gene end by 2 bases; junction bases not matched to a gene: 7. This CDR3 has 15 residues. The CDR3 DNA is TGTGCCAGCAGTGGAGGGACAGGAGGAAACACTGAAGCTTTCTTT. Protein: CASSGGTGGNTEAFF.